The rows below give T cell receptor beta chains drawn from one sample of a study of cytomegalovirus exposure and HLA in healthy donors. The protocol was immunoSEQ multiplex PCR, while the TCRdb copy is restricted to in-frame clones and leaves out a portion. The sample lists 150,000 or so clones, over 60% seen once, with less than 3.5% in the top ten. The material sequenced was PBMCs. The receptors stem from a woman in her twenties or thirties in good health and CMV-seropositive. The CDR3 runs from the conserved cysteine through the conserved F or W. A D gene is named only where the DNA matches it firmly. A row's size may be missing; if present it is once, few, many or a size class.

. | TRBJ1-2 | . | TRBV4-1 | TGCGCCAGCAGCCACGGTAAGAGCTATGGCTACACCTTC | CASSHGKSYGYTF
. | TRBJ2-3 | . | TRBV7-6 | TGTGCCAGCAGCCCCGCTCCGAACAGGGAAACAGATACGCAGTATTTT | CASSPAPNRETDTQYF
. | TRBJ1-4 | . | TRBV6-5 | TGTGCCAGCAGTTACCGACACGCAGAAAAACTGTTTTTT | CASSYRHAEKLFF
. | TRBJ2-7 | TRBD1 | TRBV2 | TGTGCCAGCAGGCCTAGAGGACAGGGTCACGAGCAGTACTTC | CASRPRGQGHEQYF
. | TRBJ2-7 | . | TRBV7-9 | TGTGCCAGCAGCTTAGACGGCGAGCAGTACTTC | CASSLDGEQYF
few | TRBJ1-3 | . | TRBV2 | TGTGCCAGCAGGATTGACAGCTCTCCTGGAAACACCATATATTTT | CASRIDSSPGNTIYF
few | TRBJ2-7 | TRBD1 | TRBV5-1 | TGCGCCAGCAGCCCCACGACAGGGGGCTACGAGCAGTACTTC | CASSPTTGGYEQYF
. | TRBJ1-1 | TRBD1 | TRBV2 | TGTGCCAGCAGCGCCCGGACAGGGGGTTCGAACACTGAAGCTTTCTTT | CASSARTGGSNTEAFF
. | TRBJ2-7 | . | TRBV7-9 | TGTGCCAGCAGCTTAGTAGGAAGCGAGGCGAAGCAGTACTTC | CASSLVGSEAKQYF
. | TRBJ1-3 | . | TRBV2 | TGTGCCAGCAGTGAGGGGAGCTCTGGAAACACCATATATTTT | CASSEGSSGNTIYF
. | TRBJ1-4 | . | TRBV14 | TGTGCCAGCAGTCGGTGGAGAACTAATGAAAAACTGTTTTTT | CASSRWRTNEKLFF
. | TRBJ2-1 | . | TRBV11-2 | TGTGCCAGCAGCTTAGAGCGCAATGAGCAGTTCTTC | CASSLERNEQFF
. | TRBJ2-1 | . | TRBV15 | TGTGCCACCAGCCGACGCCGGGGGGCCCTGGATGAGCAGTTCTTC | CATSRRRGALDEQFF
. | TRBJ2-7 | TRBD1 | TRBV10-3 | TGTGCCATCAACAAACAGGGGAAGAACGAGCAGTACTTC | CAINKQGKNEQYF
. | TRBJ2-5 | . | TRBV5-1 | TGCGCCAGCAGCTTGGCCGGGACATTGGAAGAGACCCAGTACTTC | CASSLAGTLEETQYF
. | TRBJ1-2 | TRBD1 | TRBV7-6 | TGTGCCAGCAGCTTATCTGAGGGGGCGGGGAATGGCTACACCTTC | CASSLSEGAGNGYTF
few | TRBJ1-2 | . | TRBV10-2 | TGCGCCAGCAGTCGAAGAGGGAGTGGCTACACCTTC | CASSRRGSGYTF
. | TRBJ1-1 | TRBD1 | TRBV7-9 | TGTGCCAGCAGACCTAGTTTTATACAGGGGAACGCGGCTTTCTTT | CASRPSFIQGNAAFF
. | TRBJ1-1 | . | TRBV27 | TGTGCCAGCAGTTTCAGGGCGGCGGGGGGGGAAGCTTTCTTT | CASSFRAAGGEAFF
. | TRBJ2-5 | . | TRBV4-1 | TGCGCCAGCAGCCCCAATACAGGGACGGCCAGAGAGACCCAGTACTTC | CASSPNTGTARETQYF
. | TRBJ1-1 | . | TRBV6-4 | TGTGCCAGCAGCGTAGCACAGGGTTCTGAAGCTTTCTTT | CASSVAQGSEAFF
. | TRBJ2-7 | TRBD1 | TRBV11-2 | TGTGCCAGCAGCCCGGACAGGGAGTCCGAGCAGTACTTC | CASSPDRESEQYF
few | TRBJ2-3 | TRBD2 | TRBV30 | TGTGCCTGGATGACCGCTAGCGGGAGGACAGATACGCAGTATTTT | CAWMTASGRTDTQYF
. | TRBJ1-1 | . | TRBV7-3 | TGTGCCAGCACCCTAAGACAGAACACTGAAGCTTTCTTT | CASTLRQNTEAFF
. | TRBJ2-5 | TRBD2 | TRBV4-1 | TGCGCCAGCAGCCAAGCTGCGGCTAGCGGGAGCGGGGAGACCCAGTACTTC | CASSQAAASGSGETQYF
few | TRBJ2-7 | TRBD1 | TRBV5-1 | TGCGCCAGCAGCGGCTCCTACAGGGGGTTGGGGGAGCAGTACTTC | CASSGSYRGLGEQYF
few | TRBJ2-4 | . | TRBV4-1 | TGCGCCAGCAGCCAAGGGGCAGGGCGATTCAACATTCAGTACTTC | CASSQGAGRFNIQYF
. | TRBJ1-6 | TRBD1 | TRBV9 | TGTGCCAGCAGCGTAGGGGGACAGGGGGGGAATTCACCCCTCCACTTT | CASSVGGQGGNSPLHF
. | TRBJ1-2 | . | TRBV5-1 | TGCGCCAGCAGCTCGAGGGGGGGAGGAATTGGCTACACCTTC | CASSSRGGGIGYTF
. | TRBJ2-2 | TRBD1 | TRBV2 | TGTGCCAGTACGGTCATCAAGACAGGGGGGCTGTTTTTT | CASTVIKTGGLFF
. | TRBJ2-1 | TRBD2 | TRBV5-4 | TGTGCCAGCAGCGGACCTAGCGGAAACTACAATGAGCAGTTCTTC | CASSGPSGNYNEQFF
. | TRBJ1-1 | . | TRBV4-1 | TGCGCCAGCAGCCAAGGTTTGGCAGAAGCTTTCTTT | CASSQGLAEAFF
. | TRBJ1-5 | . | TRBV2 | TGCGCCAGCAGTGAAGCTTGGACAGTTTCTTATCTCGCCCAGCATTTT | CASSEAWTVSYLAQHF
. | TRBJ2-2 | TRBD2 | TRBV7-7 | TGTGCCAGCAGCTTAAGGCTGGCAGGGACTAGCGGACCGGGGGAGCTGTTTTTT | CASSLRLAGTSGPGELFF
. | TRBJ1-5 | TRBD1 | TRBV27 | TGTGCCAGCAGTTTAGGCAGGGGGCAACAGCCCCAGCATTTT | CASSLGRGQQPQHF
few | TRBJ1-4 | . | TRBV9 | TGTGCCAGCAGCGTAGCAGCAACTAATGAAAAACTGTTTTTT | CASSVAATNEKLFF
few | TRBJ1-1 | . | TRBV14 | TGTGCCAGCAGCCACTTCATCGCGCTGCCCCCCATGAACACTGAAGCTTTCTTT | CASSHFIALPPMNTEAFF
. | TRBJ2-7 | TRBD2 | TRBV7-2 | TGTGCCAGCAGTTCCGGGACTAGCGGATATCAGTACTTC | CASSSGTSGYQYF
. | TRBJ1-3 | . | TRBV5-4 | TGTGCCTGCAGCTCCCCTACGACAAGACCTGGAAACACCATATATTTT | CACSSPTTRPGNTIYF
few | TRBJ1-3 | . | TRBV28 | TGTGCCAGCAGTTTTAGTTTTAGTGACAGAAGCTCTGGAAACACCATATATTTT | CASSFSFSDRSSGNTIYF
. | TRBJ2-6 | . | TRBV14 | TGTGCCAGCAGCCAAGATGTAGGGGGGGACTTCTTCTCTGGGGCCAACGTCCTGACTTTC | CASSQDVGGDFFSGANVLTF
. | TRBJ2-7 | . | TRBV10-1 | TGCGCCAGCAGCAAAGACAGGGAGGACGACGAGCAGTACTTC | CASSKDREDDEQYF